The clone carrying this T cell receptor (beta chain) was observed at least ten times. Its cognate antigen is unknown. Each cDNA got a UMI-containing oligo ligated at its 3' end. The first PCR ran 4 to 5 cycles with an equimolar RC1.1 and RC1.2 beta primer mix. TCRdb independently ran MiXCR on the UMI-ligation and nested PCR reads; one entry per CDR3 protein. The sample contains fewer than 60,000 distinct CDR3 sequences, 9.5% to 13% of which appear only once. Germline CDR1 MNHEY, CDR2 SVGEGT. V was shortened by 0 bases and J by 2 bases, with 14 bases between the two germline ends. This CDR3 spans 17 amino acids. The data originate from a study of quantifying T cell responses using KT2 cells. Overall study: cDNA was made from DNase-treated RNA using alpha and beta constant primers. A predetermined fluorescence threshold ended the second PCR, run as a qPCR. Study-wide results and caveats: KT2 sequence counts showed saturation when very many KT2 cells were spiked in. KT2 clone alpha and beta sequence counts scaled linearly with input KT2 cell number.

KT2, a clone with a known TCR, was spiked into unfractionated PBMC. V is TRBV6-2 or TRBV6-3 and J is TRBJ1-3, with D unresolved. The receptor comes from a human donor. The sequenced sample consisted of PBMCs spiked with cells of the T cell clone KT2. DNA of the CDR3: TGTGCCAGCAGTTACTCCTTGACGATCAGGACTGGAAACACCATATATTTT. Translation: CASSYSLTIRTGNTIYF.